The 2 T cell receptor beta chains reported below all come from one sample, sequenced in a study of Graves' ophthalmopathy and Graves' hyperthyroidism. Amplifying from RNA transcripts, the study obtained TCR beta CDR3 regions. Second-round multiplex PCR came after a first-round RT-PCR that employed HTBI primers. TCRdb reanalysed the multiplex PCR reads using MiXCR and keeps one entry per CDR3 protein. This table holds 400,000 or so distinct CDR3 sequences, 17% found once. Source material: peripheral blood. Source of these receptors: an adult woman with stable Graves' hyperthyroidism.

The sample holds many counts of this clonotype. This chain connects TRBV12-3 or TRBV12-4 to TRBJ1-2; 8 positions match TRBD1. J was trimmed by 6 bases and V by 1 base; bases with no gene match: 7. The CDR3 contains 15 residues. The CDR3 is CASSLVQGATDGYTF. The CDR3 DNA sequence: TGTGCCAGCAGTTTAGTCCAGGGGGCGACGGATGGCTACACCTTC.

This clonotype has a handful of counts. This chain uses TRBV18 with TRBJ2-4, with no clear D. The CDR3 sequence is 15 residues long. V was cut by 0 bases and J by 2 bases, with 8 bases left in between. Germline V gene data show CDR1 as KGHSH and CDR2 as LQKENI. The chain's CDR3 is CASSPPIGTKNIQYF. The DNA for the CDR3 is TGTGCCAGCTCACCACCGATAGGGACCAAAAACATTCAGTACTTC.